This T cell receptor beta chain was identified in a study of response to subunit inactivated influenza vaccine. This clonotype has more than one count but fewer than ten. TCRdb itself ran the RT-PCR reads through MiXCR, one entry per CDR3 protein. The sample shows over 400,000 distinct CDR3 sequences, approximately 10% of them seen only once. The receptor's source is a man aged 50 or older who received an inactivated influenza vaccine. Sample: PBMCs from blood, taken about 40 days after vaccination.

The CDR3 region has the DNA TGTGCCATCAGTGAGTCGCTAGACGCCGCACAGCCCCAGCATTTT. It translates to CAISESLDAAQPQHF. The J gene is TRBJ1-5, the V gene TRBV10-3; D gene uncertain. Germline loops: CDR1 ENHRY, CDR2 SYGVKD. V was shortened by 0 bases and J by 7 bases, with 13 bases between the two germline ends. The CDR3 has 15 amino acids.